The subject of this entry is one TCR beta chain. What it binds is unknown. The data belong to a study of T cell responses to AZD1222 COVID-19 vaccine. In the study overall: Second-dose groups at about 4 or about 12 weeks were pooled. Points from the study as a whole: Clonal diversity was possibly underestimated, and the donors were mostly white British, with more females. Distributed over spike, vaccine-associated CD4 TCRs predominated at 160-218 and 743-854. When two AZD1222 doses had been given, Spike-specific TCR breadth and depth rose.

Measured with immunoSEQ multiplex PCR; TCRdb has only the in-frame clones, and not every one. The table includes approximately 80,000 clones, over 75% detected once. This TCR came from an adult in good health. The sample here was peripheral blood, taken on day 0 of AZD1222 vaccination.

The CDR3 sequence is CASSLGRDTEAFF. CDR3 nucleotide sequence: TGTGCCAGCAGCCTTGGACGGGACACTGAAGCTTTCTTT. This rearrangement joins TRBV3-1 (or the pseudogene TRBV3-2) to TRBJ1-1; D gene unclear. This CDR3 is 13 amino acids long. V dropped 4 bases and J dropped 3 bases, with 9 bases sitting between them. Germline V gives CDR1 LGHDT, CDR2 YNNKEL (reference sequence).